Listed below are T cell receptor beta chains from one sample, sequenced in a study of CD8 T cells in ankylosing spondylitis. One entry per CDR3 protein results from TCRdb running MiXCR on the 5' RACE reads. Of around 450,000 distinct CDR3 sequences in the sample, approximately 26% were seen once. The material sequenced was blood, either unsorted or a sorted T cell fraction (not recorded which). The receptors derive from a male donor with ankylosing spondylitis. CDR3s include the opening cysteine and the closing phenylalanine or tryptophan. The D gene is left open where the match is weak. For some rows the clone size is stated as once, few or many, or as a class when expanded; others skip it.

J	V	size	D	CDR3	DNA
TRBJ1-1	TRBV29-1	few	TRBD1	CSARHRDRGGYTEAFF	TGCAGCGCACGACACCGGGACAGGGGGGGATACACTGAAGCTTTCTTT
TRBJ2-6	TRBV29-1	.	.	CSAAGRGKRGANVLTF	TGCAGCGCCGCCGGCAGGGGAAAACGCGGGGCCAACGTCCTGACTTTC
TRBJ1-2	TRBV4-1	few	.	CASSQGIGDDYGYTF	TGCGCCAGCAGCCAAGGGATTGGAGACGATTATGGCTACACCTTC
TRBJ2-3	TRBV20-1	few	TRBD2	CSARGGAGGPDTQYF	TGCAGTGCTAGAGGAGGAGCGGGGGGCCCGGATACGCAGTATTTT
TRBJ2-7	TRBV29-1	.	.	CSVEDREDYEQYF	TGCAGCGTTGAAGACAGGGAGGACTACGAGCAGTACTTC
TRBJ1-1	TRBV5-1	many	TRBD1	CASSSAQGVEAFF	TGCGCCAGCAGCTCAGCCCAGGGGGTTGAAGCTTTCTTT
TRBJ2-3	TRBV25-1	few	.	CASSDYHGLVDTQYF	TGTGCCAGCAGTGATTACCATGGGCTGGTAGATACGCAGTATTTT
TRBJ2-1	TRBV5-1	.	.	CASSWDPGADDEQFF	TGCGCCAGCAGCTGGGACCCCGGGGCAGACGATGAGCAGTTCTTC
TRBJ2-1	TRBV10-3	few	TRBD2	CAISEWTSVNEQFF	TGTGCCATCAGTGAGTGGACTAGCGTGAATGAGCAGTTCTTC
TRBJ1-5	TRBV7-2	many	.	CASSLGAGNSNQPQHF	TGTGCCAGCAGCTTAGGGGCAGGGAATAGCAATCAGCCCCAGCATTTT
TRBJ2-3	TRBV7-9	many	TRBD2	CASSLASTSESTDTQYF	TGTGCCAGCAGCTTAGCCTCGACTAGCGAATCCACAGATACGCAGTATTTT
TRBJ2-3	TRBV10-3	few	TRBD2	CAISTSGRNTDTQYF	TGTGCCATCAGTACTAGCGGGAGGAACACAGATACGCAGTATTTT
TRBJ2-1	TRBV24-1	.	.	CATKGISETENEQFF	TGTGCCACCAAGGGGATCAGCGAGACTGAAAATGAGCAGTTCTTC
TRBJ2-1	TRBV24-1	many	TRBD2	CATSDLSGRSGNEQFF	TGTGCCACCAGTGATCTTAGCGGGAGGTCGGGCAATGAGCAGTTCTTC
TRBJ2-1	TRBV12-3/TRBV12-4	few	.	CASTLRGNEQFF	TGTGCCAGCACCCTCCGGGGCAATGAGCAGTTCTTC
TRBJ1-1	TRBV5-1	.	.	CASSLSGALSSTEAFF	TGCGCCAGCAGCTTGTCGGGGGCTTTATCTAGCACTGAAGCTTTCTTT
TRBJ2-5	TRBV24-1	.	TRBD2	CATSDSIAGGKETQYF	TGTGCCACCAGTGATTCTATAGCGGGAGGGAAAGAGACCCAGTACTTC
TRBJ2-3	TRBV20-1	few	TRBD1	CSAPTGGQGTDTQYF	TGCAGTGCTCCAACCGGGGGACAGGGGACAGATACGCAGTATTTT
TRBJ2-3	TRBV29-1	.	.	CSATGLERLGTDTQYF	TGCAGCGCTACGGGGTTGGAGCGGCTGGGCACAGATACGCAGTATTTT
TRBJ1-1	TRBV2	.	TRBD1	CASRLARGGTEAFF	TGTGCCAGCAGGCTGGCCAGGGGGGGCACTGAAGCTTTCTTT
TRBJ2-5	TRBV10-3	many	.	CAISEGNSLKKTQYF	TGTGCCATCAGTGAGGGGAATAGCTTAAAAAAGACCCAGTACTTC
TRBJ2-1	TRBV9	.	.	CASSVDGFSYNEQFF	TGTGCCAGCAGCGTAGACGGCTTCTCCTACAATGAGCAGTTCTTC
TRBJ2-1	TRBV5-1	.	TRBD2	CASSSPRLAGYNEQFF	TGCGCCAGCAGCTCGCCCAGACTAGCGGGATACAATGAGCAGTTCTTC
TRBJ1-5	TRBV20-1	few	.	CSARGSMNQPQHF	TGCAGTGCTCGGGGCTCGATGAATCAGCCCCAGCATTTT
TRBJ2-1	TRBV20-1	few	TRBD2	CSATSGYSYNEQFF	TGCAGTGCCACTAGCGGTTACTCCTACAATGAGCAGTTCTTC
TRBJ2-1	TRBV7-8	.	TRBD2	CASSFNSGNYNEQFF	TGTGCCAGCAGCTTCAATAGCGGGAACTACAATGAGCAGTTCTTC
TRBJ2-7	TRBV5-1	.	TRBD1	CASSLAEGATYEQYF	TGCGCCAGCAGCCTGGCAGAGGGGGCCACATACGAGCAGTACTTC
TRBJ1-2	TRBV29-1	few	.	CSVEEDGYTF	TGCAGCGTTGAAGAGGATGGCTACACCTTC
TRBJ2-1	TRBV29-1	few	.	CSVEDRTSDNEQFF	TGCAGCGTTGAGGACAGAACAAGCGACAATGAGCAGTTCTTC
TRBJ2-1	TRBV5-1	.	.	CASSWTVSNSEQFF	TGCGCCAGCAGCTGGACGGTTTCAAATAGTGAGCAGTTCTTC
TRBJ2-3	TRBV2	many	TRBD2	CAASGRASGRTDTQYF	TGTGCCGCATCGGGTAGGGCTAGCGGGAGAACGGATACGCAGTATTTT
TRBJ1-3	TRBV12-3/TRBV12-4	few	.	CASSLATGWSGNTIYF	TGTGCCAGCAGTTTAGCTACAGGGTGGTCTGGAAACACCATATATTTT
TRBJ2-1	TRBV18	.	.	CASSRTGFSYNEQFF	TGTGCCAGCTCACGAACCGGGTTCTCCTACAATGAGCAGTTCTTC
TRBJ2-1	TRBV10-3	few	TRBD2	CAISEERETYNEQFF	TGTGCCATCAGTGAGGAGCGGGAGACCTACAATGAGCAGTTCTTC
TRBJ1-1	TRBV20-1	few	.	CSARDQTVSRAFF	TGCAGTGCTAGAGATCAGACAGTCTCGCGAGCTTTCTTT
TRBJ1-2	TRBV11-2	.	.	CASSAPAVGLAGYGYTF	TGTGCCAGCAGCGCACCAGCCGTTGGACTAGCGGGCTATGGCTACACCTTC
TRBJ2-3	TRBV7-9	.	.	CASSSMGTDTQYF	TGTGCCAGCAGCTCGATGGGCACAGATACGCAGTATTTT
TRBJ1-1	TRBV7-2	.	TRBD1	CASSLAAPGQGAEAFF	TGTGCCAGCAGCTTAGCTGCCCCGGGACAGGGGGCTGAAGCTTTCTTT
TRBJ1-1	TRBV3-1	few	.	CASSHGGRNTEAFF	TGTGCCAGCAGCCACGGGGGGCGGAACACTGAAGCTTTCTTT
TRBJ1-5	TRBV10-2	.	.	CASSVSGHRNQPQHF	TGCGCCAGCAGCGTCTCGGGACATAGAAATCAGCCCCAGCATTTT
TRBJ1-5	TRBV7-2	few	TRBD1	CASSSTDRGQPQHF	TGTGCCAGCAGCTCGACGGACAGGGGTCAGCCCCAGCATTTT
TRBJ2-1	TRBV20-1	.	.	CSAKELEQFF	TGCAGTGCCAAAGAACTAGAGCAGTTCTTC
TRBJ2-5	TRBV7-9	.	.	CASSLASRFVETQYF	TGTGCCAGCAGCTTAGCTTCCAGATTCGTGGAGACCCAGTACTTC
TRBJ2-1	TRBV20-1	few	TRBD2	CSASGRVFYNEQFF	TGCAGTGCTAGCGGGAGGGTATTCTACAATGAGCAGTTCTTC
TRBJ2-1	TRBV11-3	.	TRBD1	CASSFLRGNEQFF	TGTGCCAGCAGCTTCCTCAGGGGGAATGAGCAGTTCTTC
TRBJ2-3	TRBV7-2	.	.	CASTHVSGDTQYF	TGTGCCAGCACCCATGTTTCAGGAGATACGCAGTATTTT
TRBJ1-5	TRBV20-1	few	.	CSALGPLTGPQHF	TGCAGTGCTCTGGGACCCCTCACGGGGCCCCAGCATTTT
TRBJ2-1	TRBV5-1	.	TRBD1	CASSSRDRGVPEQFF	TGCGCCAGCAGCTCCCGGGACAGGGGTGTTCCGGAGCAGTTCTTC
TRBJ2-3	TRBV18	.	TRBD2	CASSPGTSVNSQYF	TGTGCCAGCTCACCAGGGACTAGCGTCAATTCGCAGTATTTT
TRBJ1-2	TRBV18	once	TRBD1	CASSSQGAHGYTF	TGTGCCAGCTCATCACAGGGGGCGCATGGCTACACCTTC
TRBJ1-2	TRBV2	.	.	CASSEGGRGYTF	TGTGCCAGCAGTGAGGGGGGCCGTGGCTACACCTTC
TRBJ2-1	TRBV24-1	few	TRBD1	CATSDSRTGLNEQFF	TGTGCCACCAGTGATTCAAGGACAGGGTTGAATGAGCAGTTCTTC
TRBJ1-5	TRBV7-9	.	.	CASSPRDGHNQPQHF	TGTGCCAGCAGCCCAAGGGACGGACACAATCAGCCCCAGCATTTT
TRBJ1-2	TRBV14	.	.	CASSQDPVNYGYTF	TGTGCCAGCAGCCAAGATCCGGTTAACTATGGCTACACCTTC